These 26 T cell receptor beta chains came from one sample sequenced in a study of preoperative IRX-2 immunotherapy in early breast cancer. Indicated treatment: preoperative locoregional IRX-2 cytokine immunotherapy. Some clones are missing from TCRdb's copy, which holds only in-frame ones; the method was immunoSEQ multiplex PCR. There are around 95,000 clones in the sample; roughly 90% occur only once, and approximately 2% lies in the top ten. Sequences were derived from tumor tissue, sampled after IRX-2 immunotherapy. These receptor sequences come from a human donor with breast cancer.

The chain employs TRBV5-1 and TRBJ1-6; D remains ambiguous. Deletions cut 0 bases from V and 6 bases from J, with 19 bases between. Germline V lookup: CDR1 SGHRS, CDR2 YFSETQ. CDR3 size: 18 residues. CDR3 DNA sequence: TGCGCCAGCAGCTTGGACGTTTTGACCCTCCTAGGTAATTCACCCCTCCACTTT. Translated: CASSLDVLTLLGNSPLHF.

This rearrangement joins TRBV15 to TRBJ2-1, with 11 bases lining up with TRBD2. Losses at the gene ends were 8 bases for V and 5 bases for J; bases not matched to a gene: 8. Germline V lookup: CDR1 LNHNV, CDR2 YYDKDF (reference sequence). The CDR3 runs to 15 residues. CDR3 DNA sequence: TGTGCCACCTCACTGGATAGCGGGAGGGACAATGAGCAGTTCTTC. Translated: CATSLDSGRDNEQFF.

The DNA for the CDR3 is TGTGCCAGTAGTATAGATGGGAACGAAAAACTGTTTTTT. This encodes CASSIDGNEKLFF. This sequence joins TRBV19 and TRBJ1-4; D is undetermined. Per the germline V gene, CDR1 is LNHDA and CDR2 is SQIVND (reference sequence). V lost 0 bases and J lost 8, with 7 bases in between. This CDR3 has 13 amino acids.

The V gene is TRBV28, the J gene TRBJ1-1; D gene ambiguous. The CDR3 is 14 residues long. Trimming pared 5 bases from V and 3 bases from J, leaving 13 bases between. Germline V CDR1 and CDR2: MDHEN, SYDVKM. CDR3 nucleotides: TGTGCCAGCAGTGCCGGACTGTGGGACACTGAAGCTTTCTTT. This sequence encodes CASSAGLWDTEAFF. The entire variable domain, with the rest obtained from reference TRBV28 and TRBJ1-1, is as follows: DVKVTQSSRYLVKRTGEKVFLECVQDMDHENMFWYRQDPGLGLRLIYFSYDVKMKEKGDIPEGYSVSREKKERFSLILESASTNQTSMYLCASSAGLWDTEAFFGQGTRLTVV.

The chain has TRBV28 and TRBJ2-4; possibly TRBD2 for D (6 bases). The CDR3 is 13 amino acids. Germline CDR1 MDHEN, CDR2 SYDVKM. V was shortened by 4 bases and J by 8 bases, with 12 bases between the two germline ends. The DNA of the CDR3 is TGTGCCAGCAGTTCAGCAGGGAGGTACATTCAGTACTTC. Translated: CASSSAGRYIQYF. Using reference TRBV28 and TRBJ2-4 for the parts outside the CDR3, the full variable domain is DVKVTQSSRYLVKRTGEKVFLECVQDMDHENMFWYRQDPGLGLRLIYFSYDVKMKEKGDIPEGYSVSREKKERFSLILESASTNQTSMYLCASSSAGRYIQYFGAGTRLSVL.

The J gene is TRBJ1-6, the V gene TRBV7-1, with D uncertain. TRBV7-1 is an open reading frame, and its role is uncertain. The CDR3 totals 14 residues. V lost 5 bases and J 7 bases, leaving 12 bases between the germline ends. The CDR3 DNA follows: TGTGCCAGCAGCCAAATCGGGATAAATTCACCCCTCCACTTT. Its translation is CASSQIGINSPLHF.

The rearrangement uses TRBV2 and TRBJ2-2; possible D gene TRBD2, 5 bases. Germline-derived CDR1 and CDR2 are SNHLY and FYNNEI. The V end lost 8 bases, the J end lost 1 base, and 5 bases lay between the germline ends. CDR3 length: 12 amino acids. The CDR3 sequence is CASRENTGELFF. The DNA of the CDR3 is TGTGCCAGCCGGGAGAACACCGGGGAGCTGTTTTTT.

The gene calls are TRBV7-1 and TRBJ1-2; a possible D gene is TRBD1 (5 bases). TRBV7-1 belongs to the ORF category, with a function that is uncertain. The CDR3 is made up of 13 amino acids. V was shortened by 4 bases and J by 8 bases, with 14 bases between the two germline ends. In nucleotides, the CDR3 is TGTGCCAGCAGCTTACTAGCGGGGGACGGCTACACCTTC. It translates to CASSLLAGDGYTF.

The V and J genes are TRBV18 and TRBJ2-1, with 8 bases fitting TRBD1. Trimming removed 5 bases from V and 9 bases from J; junction bases left unmatched: 9. The CDR3 has 14 amino acids. Germline CDR1 KGHSH, CDR2 LQKENI. The CDR3 DNA sequence: TGTGCCAGCTCATCGGGGCAGGGGGCCAGTGAGCAGTTCTTC. Translated, it gives CASSSGQGASEQFF.

J is TRBJ2-7 and V is TRBV18; 8 positions agree with TRBD1. After removal of 3 bases from V and 4 bases from J, the junction contained 11 bases not matched to a gene. This CDR3 is 16 amino acids long. CDR1 KGHSH and CDR2 LQKENI come from the germline V gene. The CDR3, as DNA: TGTGCCAGCTCACCGTCTATGGGACAGGTAGCGTACGAGCAGTACTTC. Its protein is CASSPSMGQVAYEQYF.

For the CDR3, the DNA is TGCGCCAGCAGCTTGGATCTGAGCTCTGGAAACACCATATATTTT. It codes for CASSLDLSSGNTIYF. V gene TRBV5-1 combines with J gene TRBJ1-3; D uncertain. The CDR3 covers 15 residues. Between the trimmed V and J ends, which lost 0 bases and 0 bases, there was a span of 7 bases. Per germline, CDR1 SGHRS and CDR2 YFSETQ.

The chain carries TRBV19 and TRBJ1-2; D may be TRBD1 (5 bases). This CDR3 region has 14 residues. Germline V gene sequence: CDR1 LNHDA, CDR2 SQIVND (reference sequence). The V gene lost 3 bases and the J gene lost 1 base, with 9 bases spanning the gap. The CDR3: CASSISGDNYGYTF. The CDR3 DNA follows: TGTGCCAGTAGTATCTCGGGGGATAACTATGGCTACACCTTC.

The chain links TRBV1 to TRBJ2-6; TRBD2, the table's D call, lacks a check against the DNA. TRBV1 is classified as a pseudogene. The CDR3 totals 19 residues. This CDR3 is CASSQDRASGKSGANVLTF. CDR3 bases: TGCGCCAGCAGCCAAGATAGGGCCAGCGGGAAATCTGGGGCCAACGTCCTGACTTTC.

The rearrangement uses TRBV29-1 and TRBJ1-1; 7 bases map to TRBD1. V gave up 3 bases and J gave up 2 bases; unmatched junction bases: 6. CDR3 length: 14 amino acids. From germline, CDR1 is SQVTM and CDR2 ANQGSEA. The CDR3 DNA reads TGCAGCGTTGATCAGGGGGAAGTCAACACTGAAGCTTTCTTT. It yields the protein CSVDQGEVNTEAFF. The variable domain in full, completed from reference TRBV29-1 and TRBJ1-1, reads SAVISQKPSRDICQRGTSLTIQCQVDSQVTMMFWYRQQPGQSLTLIATANQGSEATYESGFVIDKFPISRPNLTFSTLTVSNMSPEDSSIYLCSVDQGEVNTEAFFGQGTRLTVV.

V and J are TRBV19 and TRBJ1-5; 8 bases match TRBD1. This CDR3 region has 15 residues. With V trimmed by 5 bases and J by 3 bases, 6 bases remained unmatched. Germline lookup yields CDR1 LNHDA and CDR2 SQIVND (reference sequence). CDR3 protein: CASSSGTGFNQPQHF. CDR3 in DNA: TGTGCCAGTAGTTCGGGGACAGGATTCAATCAGCCCCAGCATTTT.

The rearrangement uses TRBV28 and TRBJ2-7; D perhaps matches TRBD2 (6 bases). The CDR3 is made up of 14 amino acids. V lost 6 bases and J lost 2, with 14 bases in between. Germline lookup yields CDR1 MDHEN and CDR2 SYDVKM. CDR3: CASSSGGVAYEQYF. The CDR3 DNA reads as TGTGCCAGCAGCAGCGGAGGGGTGGCCTACGAGCAGTACTTC.

This chain joins TRBV29-1 and TRBJ1-3; a possible D gene is TRBD1 (5 bases). Germline V CDR1 and CDR2: SQVTM, ANQGSEA. CDR3 length: 14 residues. Trimming cost V 5 bases and J 3 bases, with 14 bases left between them. CDR3 amino acids: CSVYAGAGGNTIYF. The CDR3 DNA follows: TGCAGCGTTTACGCCGGGGCCGGTGGAAACACCATATATTTT.

The CDR3 reads CASSFLISGNTEAFF. As DNA, the CDR3 is TGTGCCAGCAGCTTTTTAATTTCGGGGAACACTGAAGCTTTCTTT. V and J are TRBV11-3 and TRBJ1-1; D uncertain. Per the germline V gene, CDR1 is SGHNT and CDR2 is YENEEA. The CDR3 has 15 residues. The V and J ends lost 3 bases and 1 base respectively, with 12 bases between them.

This chain links TRBV10-2 with TRBJ1-2; maybe TRBD1 (5 bases). The CDR3 sequence is 14 residues long. Per germline, CDR1 WSHSY and CDR2 SAAADI. V was trimmed by 5 bases and J by 1 base, leaving 11 bases between them. The CDR3 bases are TGCGCCAGCAGTAGGGACGGCGATAACTATGGCTACACCTTC. This sequence encodes CASSRDGDNYGYTF.

The chain carries TRBV6-8 and TRBJ1-2; the D is unclear. Germline-derived CDR1 and CDR2 are MNHGY and SAAAGT. The CDR3 is made up of 13 amino acids. Deletions cut 6 bases from V and 8 bases from J, with 16 bases between. CDR3 in amino acids: CASSQTALSGYTF. In DNA form, the CDR3 reads TGTGCCAGCAGCCAGACGGCACTAAGCGGCTACACCTTC.

The chain uses TRBV30 and TRBJ1-5; the D is unclear. V was pared by 5 bases and J by 6 bases, with 11 bases between. Per the germline V gene, CDR1 is GTSNPN and CDR2 is SVGIG (reference sequence). The CDR3 is 12 residues long. CDR3 sequence reads: CAWGPGSQPQHF. DNA of the CDR3: TGTGCCTGGGGACCGGGGAGTCAGCCCCAGCATTTT.

This rearrangement joins TRBV19 to TRBJ1-1, with no clear D. This CDR3 is 16 amino acids long. Germline values: CDR1 LNHDA, CDR2 SQIVND (reference sequence). V shed 3 bases and J shed 1 base, with 15 bases lying between them. CDR3 coding DNA: TGTGCCAGTAGTATCAGAGGGATGGGAGGGAACACTGAAGCTTTCTTT. It codes for CASSIRGMGGNTEAFF.

This chain uses TRBV19 with TRBJ1-4; a possible D gene is TRBD1 (6 bases). In germline, CDR1 is LNHDA, CDR2 SQIVND (reference sequence). The V end lost 9 bases, the J end lost 6 bases, and 11 bases lay between the germline ends. The CDR3 runs 12 residues. CDR3 bases: TGTGCCAGCCGAAGGGGGGATGAAAAACTGTTTTTT. It specifies CASRRGDEKLFF.

The gene calls are TRBV29-1 and TRBJ1-5; no clear D. Germline-derived CDR1 and CDR2 are SQVTM and ANQGSEA. The CDR3 loop spans 15 amino acids. V lost 7 bases and J 2 bases, leaving 18 bases between the germline ends. DNA for the CDR3: TGCAGCGCCTCAGACGGATTCCTAGGCAATCAGCCCCAGCATTTT. Translation: CSASDGFLGNQPQHF.

The V and J genes are TRBV18 and TRBJ1-5; 8 bases map to TRBD1. The ends lost 3 bases at V and 4 bases at J; junction bases unmatched: 5. Germline V gives CDR1 KGHSH, CDR2 LQKENI. The CDR3 loop spans 15 amino acids. The CDR3 DNA sequence: TGTGCCAGCTCACCTAAGACAGGGGAAAATCAGCCCCAGCATTTT. Its protein product is CASSPKTGENQPQHF.

The chain employs TRBV12-5 and TRBJ2-2; 7 positions match TRBD2. Trimming at V came to 4 bases and at J to 2 bases, leaving 7 bases not matched to a gene. CDR1 is LGHNT and CDR2 is FRNRAP in the germline V gene. This CDR3 is built from 16 residues. The CDR3 nucleotides are TGTGCTAGTGGTTCCGGGGGGACTCCTAACACCGGGGAGCTGTTTTTT. It encodes CASGSGGTPNTGELFF.